The rows below give T cell receptor beta chains drawn from one sample of a study of CD8+ T cells in alopecia areata. The repertoire was sequenced with immunoSEQ multiplex PCR; TCRdb's copy has only in-frame clones and lacks some. Of more than 95,000 clones in the sample, approximately 57% are singletons; the top ten hold 5.7%. Sequences were derived from CD4+ T cells sorted from blood, sampled at week 4, from a patient treated with tofacitinib. The source of these receptors is a human donor with alopecia areata. Both conserved end residues are part of each CDR3. D genes are given only for firm matches. Clone size is given for some rows only: seen once, a few or many times, or a class if the clone is expanded.

j_call | v_call | clone_size | d_call | cdr3_nt | cdr3_aa
TRBJ2-5 | TRBV7-9 | - | - | TGTGCCAGCAGCTGGGGACGGTACCAAGAGACCCAGTACTTC | CASSWGRYQETQYF
TRBJ1-5 | TRBV19 | - | - | TGTGCCAGTACCTCCCCCCGGGGAGGCGGGAAGCCCCAGCATTTT | CASTSPRGGGKPQHF
TRBJ1-3 | TRBV29-1 | - | - | TGCAGCGTTGAGGGCAGGGCCTCTGGAAACACCATATATTTT | CSVEGRASGNTIYF
TRBJ1-5 | TRBV7-2 | - | - | TGTGCCAGCAGCTTAAGGAGAGGTCAGCCCCAGCATTTT | CASSLRRGQPQHF
TRBJ1-5 | TRBV5-6 | - | - | TGTGCCAGCAGCTTGGCTTGGGGGAATAGGCCCCAGCATTTT | CASSLAWGNRPQHF
TRBJ2-3 | TRBV29-1 | - | - | TGCAGCGCAGAAGGACAGCACACAGATACGCAGTATTTT | CSAEGQHTDTQYF
TRBJ2-1 | TRBV19 | - | - | TGTGCCAGTAGTACTCAGGACAGCCGTGAGCAGTTCTTC | CASSTQDSREQFF
TRBJ2-7 | TRBV30 | - | - | TGTGCCTGGATGGCGGACTTCGCCTACGAGCAGTACTTC | CAWMADFAYEQYF
TRBJ2-2 | TRBV7-7 | - | - | TGTGCCAGCAGCTTCACGAGGGGCGGGGAGCTGTTTTTT | CASSFTRGGELFF
TRBJ1-2 | TRBV29-1 | - | - | TGCAGCGTCCTGTCAACCAGGGTGGCCTATGGCTACACCTTC | CSVLSTRVAYGYTF
TRBJ1-2 | TRBV7-9 | - | TRBD1 | TGTGCCAGCAGCGCCCAAGGGACAGGGATCTATGGCTACACCTTC | CASSAQGTGIYGYTF
TRBJ2-7 | TRBV30 | - | - | TGTGCCTGGAGTGTACCCGGCGGCGAGCAGTACTTC | CAWSVPGGEQYF
TRBJ2-2 | TRBV5-1 | - | - | TGCGCCAGCAGCTTGCGCTACTTAAACACCGGGGAGCTGTTTTTT | CASSLRYLNTGELFF
TRBJ2-7 | TRBV30 | - | - | TGTGCCTGGAGTAATTCCTGGGGCGGCTACGAGCAGTACTTC | CAWSNSWGGYEQYF
TRBJ2-3 | TRBV30 | - | - | TGTGCCTGGAGTCCCCGCGGAGGGGATACGCAGTATTTT | CAWSPRGGDTQYF
TRBJ2-5 | TRBV25-1 | - | - | TGTGCCAGCAAGGGGCCAAGCCAAGAGACCCAGTACTTC | CASKGPSQETQYF
TRBJ1-2 | TRBV30 | - | TRBD1 | TGTGCCTGGAGTTCAGGGGGCGGCTACACCTTC | CAWSSGGGYTF
TRBJ1-1 | TRBV27 | many | - | TGTGCCAGCATGATCGGGCCGGGGAACACTGAAGCTTTCTTT | CASMIGPGNTEAFF
TRBJ2-2 | TRBV29-1 | few | - | TGCAGCGTTGATATGGCAGGGGCGGACACCGGGGAGCTGTTTTTT | CSVDMAGADTGELFF
TRBJ2-1 | TRBV9 | few | TRBD1 | TGTGCCAGCAGCGGACCGGGACAGGGAGGCAATGAGCAGTTCTTC | CASSGPGQGGNEQFF
TRBJ2-4 | TRBV27 | - | - | TGTGCCAGCAGTTTTAGAGCCAAAAACATTCAGTACTTC | CASSFRAKNIQYF
TRBJ1-2 | TRBV30 | - | TRBD1 | TGTGCCTGGAGAGTCACAGGGGACCGCTATGGCTACACCTTC | CAWRVTGDRYGYTF
TRBJ2-5 | TRBV29-1 | few | - | TGCAGCGTCGCCCAGGGGTCCCCAGAGACCCAGTACTTC | CSVAQGSPETQYF
TRBJ1-4 | TRBV5-4 | once | TRBD1 | TGTGCCAGCAGCCGGACAGGGGAAAGTGAAAAACTGTTTTTT | CASSRTGESEKLFF
TRBJ1-2 | TRBV15 | - | - | TGTGCCACCAGCAGAGGCGGGGAATATGGCTACACCTTC | CATSRGGEYGYTF
TRBJ1-5 | TRBV6-5 | once | TRBD1 | TGTGCCAGCAGTCCGCAGGGGGCTGGTCAGCCCCAGCATTTT | CASSPQGAGQPQHF
TRBJ2-1 | TRBV30 | few | - | TGTGCCTGGAACACGGGAGACAATGAGCAGTTCTTC | CAWNTGDNEQFF
TRBJ2-5 | TRBV2 | few | TRBD1 | TGTGCCAGCAGGGCCGGGACAGAGTCTTTAGAGACCCAGTACTTC | CASRAGTESLETQYF
TRBJ1-2 | TRBV29-1 | - | TRBD1 | TGCAGCGTTGAACAAGACAGGGCGGATGGCTACACCTTC | CSVEQDRADGYTF
TRBJ2-5 | TRBV2 | - | TRBD2 | TGTGCCAGCAGCCACGATCTAGCGGATCAAGAGACCCAGTACTTC | CASSHDLADQETQYF
TRBJ1-1 | TRBV30 | - | TRBD1 | TGTGCCTGGGAGCAGGGACAGGCCTACACTGAAGCTTTCTTT | CAWEQGQAYTEAFF
TRBJ1-1 | TRBV11-1 | - | - | TGTGCCAGCAGCTTAGAAGGGGGCACTGAAGCTTTCTTT | CASSLEGGTEAFF
TRBJ2-1 | TRBV29-1 | few | TRBD2 | TGCAGCGTCGCTACTAGCGGGGGGGCCGGTGAGCAGTTCTTC | CSVATSGGAGEQFF
TRBJ1-2 | TRBV7-9 | - | - | TGTGCCAGCAGCTTAGGGACTAACTATGGCTACACCTTC | CASSLGTNYGYTF
TRBJ1-2 | TRBV29-1 | - | TRBD1 | TGCAGCGTTGGCACCGGGACAGAGTACACCTTC | CSVGTGTEYTF
TRBJ1-2 | TRBV18 | - | - | TGTGCCACCCTCGGACAGAGGGGACCAAACTATGGCTACACCTTC | CATLGQRGPNYGYTF
TRBJ1-1 | TRBV5-4 | once | - | TGTGCCAGCAGCTTGGCCCGACAGTCGAACACTGAAGCTTTCTTT | CASSLARQSNTEAFF
TRBJ2-7 | TRBV30 | - | TRBD1 | TGTGCCTGGAGTGTACGAGGGACAGGGAACGAGCAGTACTTC | CAWSVRGTGNEQYF
TRBJ2-1 | TRBV29-1 | few | - | TGCAGCGTTAGGCCGGGACAGTTCGGCGGGATTGGCAATGAGCAGTTCTTC | CSVRPGQFGGIGNEQFF
TRBJ2-1 | TRBV30 | - | TRBD2 | TGTGCCTGGAAGGTTGCGGACCGGGAGGGCAATGAGCAGTTCTTC | CAWKVADREGNEQFF
TRBJ1-6 | TRBV18 | - | - | TGTGCCAGCTCACCCCGGGGCACCGATTCACCCCTCCACTTT | CASSPRGTDSPLHF
TRBJ2-2 | TRBV5-4 | - | - | TGTGCCAGCAGCGGCGACGGGCGGAACACCGGGGAGCTGTTTTTT | CASSGDGRNTGELFF
TRBJ2-4 | TRBV7-2 | - | - | TGTGCCAGCAGCTTAGTAGCGCAGTTTGGTAACATTCAGTACTTC | CASSLVAQFGNIQYF
TRBJ2-3 | TRBV28 | - | - | TGTGCCAGCAGCGAAAGACAGGACACCACAGATACGCAGTATTTT | CASSERQDTTDTQYF
TRBJ2-7 | TRBV4-1 | - | - | TGCGCCAGCTCCCAGTTCCCGGGGGGCGCGTCGGGGATTTCCTACGAGCAGTACTTC | CASSQFPGGASGISYEQYF
TRBJ1-2 | TRBV25-1 | - | - | TGTGCCAGCAGTGAACAGGACAGCTTAGATGGCTACACCTTC | CASSEQDSLDGYTF